This TCR beta chain was sequenced during a study of blood T cell repertoires in COVID-19. In germline, CDR1 is SGDLS, CDR2 YYNGEE. The ends were cut back, 0 bases at V and 3 bases at J, with 10 bases in the middle. This CDR3 is built from 15 residues. Assay: immunoSEQ multiplex PCR; the TCRdb copy retains only in-frame clones and omits some. This sample has 160,000 or so clones; around 80% occur once, and the top ten carry about 8%. This sequence joins TRBV9 and TRBJ1-5; a weak D match, TRBD1 (6 bases). Sequenced: PBMCs or T cells enriched from blood (not recorded which). The receptor's source is a woman aged 45 to 65 who had recovered from COVID-19. The CDR3 DNA follows: TGTGCCAGCAGCGTAGAAGGGGGAGTCAATCAGCCCCAGCATTTT. This codes for CASSVEGGVNQPQHF.